This record concerns one TCR beta chain sequence. Its antigen is still unknown. Nothing much larger sits one base from this clone, and base qualities are not available. This specimen comes from a study of beta chain features in type 1 diabetes (dated by TCRdb to the late 2010s). Study-wide context: Mean age, gender distribution, total cell number and subset yield were not different between patients and healthy donors. A total of approximately 100,000,000 sorted cells were examined across all samples, and the number of cells per subset was strongly correlated with RNA yield. The study compared TCRB repertoires of sorted circulating CD4+ T cell subsets between recently diagnosed type 1 diabetes patients and matched healthy donors. Naive and central memory subsets were obtained from all 28 donors, but regulatory and stem cell-like memory subsets were isolated from only 8 patients and about 8 healthy donors.

The entire isolated RNA was reverse transcribed using the High Capacity cDNA Reverse Transcription Kit, and thus expressed TCRB transcripts were sequenced. Naive, central memory and regulatory T cell samples underwent deep immunoSEQ sequencing, averaging roughly 3.5 million total reads per sample. Sorted cells were lysed in RLT buffer, and RNA was extracted using DNase-treated RNeasy Micro or Mini kits according to cell number. To prevent cross-contamination, each cell subset was processed individually, whereas patient and healthy donor samples were processed jointly. The immunoSEQ multiplex PCR was used to amplify TCRB sequences from cDNA, generating 87-bp fragments that spanned the CDR3 region. Sequencing of the amplicons was done on the Illumina HiSeq platform. The published analysis was carried out like this. PCR bias was computationally corrected using synthetic template baselines, reads within Hamming distance 2 were collapsed, and singletons that could not be merged were discarded. Reads were aligned against IMGT so that V, D and J genes, CDR3 length and insertions or deletions at six rearrangement sites could be assigned. Clonotype counts were normalized to sorted cell number within each subset before computing true diversity and Gini coefficients with the tcR R package. The overlap coefficient, calculated on TCRB nucleotide sequences, was used to measure repertoire sharing. Out-of-frame TCRB sequences from naive cells were analyzed as a proxy for the pre-selection repertoire. What TCRdb holds here is the immuneACCESS table cut down to in-frame rearrangements. Part of the clones is not present; checked against another copy, under half of the missing clones reflect an unresolved V gene, and the others are unexplained. That table is the source of V, J and clone size, and D and trimming were worked out from the DNA. Present in this sample are 500,000 to 850,000 clones, more than 13% of which were seen just once. The top ten clones comprise less than 0.04% of the sample.

A single peripheral blood draw of approximately 100 mL on average was collected from each donor into heparinised tubes. A BD FACSAria II and a panel including CD45RO, CCR7, CD25, CD127, CD95 and CD27 were used to sort naive, central memory, regulatory and stem cell-like memory CD4+ T cells. Purity was above 95% for every sorted population. PBMCs were separated immediately by Lymphoprep density gradient centrifugation and were stained directly, without being cultured. So that batch effects would be minimized, each experiment stained and sorted samples in pairs, pairing one healthy donor with one patient. Relative to germline, V is 2 bases shorter and J is 3 bases shorter, with 10 bases between their ends. The germline V gene gives CDR1 as MNHNS and CDR2 as SASEGT. The CDR3 covers 14 residues, taking in both the cysteine and the phenylalanine. Solely the CDR3 DNA is kept, with 42 bases framed from the first base.

Broad study findings and their caveats: Type 1 diabetes patients showed a moderate but significant shortening of TCRB CDR3 length in all four CD4+ subsets. HLA sub-analyses involved small numbers of individuals, so any influence of HLA type on TCRB rearrangement remained unresolved. At VDJ recombination sites, patients with type 1 diabetes made fewer insertions and deleted more nucleotides, a pattern implying thymic rearrangement abnormalities. Shorter templates might have been favored by PCR, but patient and control samples were amplified and corrected together, so both groups would have been affected equally by any skew. Naive, central memory and regulatory TCRB repertoires appeared to be more alike among patients than among healthy donors. Because cDNA rather than genomic DNA was sequenced, highly expressing activated cells could have been over-represented, although no difference in activation and CD3 levels was found between groups.

The material sequenced was naive CD4+ T cells from blood. The cell subset or site label of this sample denotes: true naive CD4+ T cells. The clonotype comes from a man between 18 and 29 years old with type 1 diabetes. The V and J genes are TRBV6-1 and TRBJ2-5; D gene: possibly TRBD2, on 6 matching bases. The sequenced DNA is TGTGCCAGCAGTGAAATGCGGGGAAAAGAGACCCAGTACTTC. Translation gives CASSEMRGKETQYF.